This T cell receptor (beta chain) was captured by sequencing in a study of blood T cell repertoires in COVID-19. Study-wide background: From the United States, Italy and Spain came samples of acute and convalescent COVID-19.

This clone was seen a single time. This CDR3 has 13 residues. Deletions cut 6 bases from V and 3 bases from J, with 10 bases between. Germline lookup yields CDR1 MNHEY and CDR2 SVGAGI. Original handling: Amplifying reference gene primers gave estimates of nucleated cell counts. Generated by immunoSEQ multiplex PCR, the TCRdb table keeps only in-frame clones and is missing some. The V and J calls and clone size were taken over from that table, and D and trimming were inferred from the DNA. Here the sample spans 100,000 to 150,000 clones, about 88% being singletons. Source material: peripheral blood. The source is a woman at least 80 years old with acute or convalescent COVID-19. This sequence joins TRBV6-5 and TRBJ2-3, with D perhaps TRBD2 (5 bases). The CDR3 DNA reads as TGTGCCAGCAGGTCCGGGGTAACAGATACGCAGTATTTT. Translation gives CASRSGVTDTQYF.